The next 13 T cell receptor beta chains were all read from a single sample in a study of blood T cell repertoires in COVID-19. The protocol was immunoSEQ multiplex PCR, while the TCRdb copy is restricted to in-frame clones and leaves out a portion. The sample contains over 200,000 clones, around 91% of which appear only once. The sequenced material came from PBMCs or T cells enriched from blood (not recorded which). These receptors were taken from a man aged 25 to 45 who had been exposed to COVID-19.

About this clone: Because the CDR3's place on the DNA is in doubt, the DNA is left out and the CDR3 is given as listed by TCRdb. This chain connects TRBV7-9 to TRBJ2-2; TRBD1, the table's D call, lacks a check against the DNA. Germline values: CDR1 SEHNR, CDR2 FQNEAQ (reference sequence). The CDR3 length is 17 residues, termini included. This chain's CDR3 is CASSSSGTSLWTGELFF.

The chain combines TRBV19 with TRBJ2-5; 11 positions agree with TRBD2. V lost 3 bases and J lost 2; bases outside the gene matches: 5. The CDR3 is made up of 16 amino acids. CDR1 and CDR2 from the germline V gene are LNHDA and SQIVND (reference sequence). CDR3 bases: TGTGCCAGTAGTATCGGGCCTAGCGGGGGGCAAGAGACCCAGTACTTC. This encodes CASSIGPSGGQETQYF.

This clone was found a few times. V and J are TRBV5-1 and TRBJ2-1; TRBD2 might be the D (7 bases). The CDR3 runs to 14 residues. Germline loops: CDR1 SGHRS, CDR2 YFSETQ. V lost 4 bases, J lost 6 bases, and 14 bases lay in between. The CDR3 DNA is TGCGCCAGCAGCCCTGGCGGGGGCGGCAATGAGCAGTTCTTC. Residues: CASSPGGGGNEQFF.

This sequence joins TRBV2 and TRBJ2-7, with D perhaps TRBD1 (5 bases). Germline assignment: CDR1 SNHLY and CDR2 FYNNEI. The CDR3 extends over 14 amino acids. V was cut by 4 bases and J by 0 bases, with 10 bases left in between. The CDR3: CASSASRASYEQYF. As DNA, the CDR3 is TGTGCCAGCAGTGCCAGCAGGGCCTCCTACGAGCAGTACTTC.

This clone showed up many times. This chain joins TRBV4-2 and TRBJ2-5; 9 nucleotides agree with TRBD2. V lost 0 bases and J lost 6; bases outside the gene matches: 8. Looked up from germline, CDR1 is LGHNA and CDR2 is YNFKEQ. The CDR3 covers 16 residues. In DNA form, the CDR3 reads TGTGCCAGCAGCCAAGATCCGGGCGGGGGGGCCCAGACCCAGTACTTC. It specifies CASSQDPGGGAQTQYF.

In DNA, the CDR3 is TGTGCCAGCAGCCCGCCGTGGACAGGGAAGAGCAATCAGCCCCAGCATTTT. Amino acid sequence: CASSPPWTGKSNQPQHF. V is TRBV7-9 and J is TRBJ1-5; 8 bases align to TRBD1. The CDR3 runs to 17 residues. V lost 5 bases, J lost 1 base, and 10 bases stayed unmatched. From germline, CDR1 is SEHNR and CDR2 FQNEAQ (reference sequence).

This sequence joins TRBV6-1 and TRBJ2-6, with D unclear. The CDR3 covers 17 residues. Germline V lookup: CDR1 MNHNS, CDR2 SASEGT. The V end was cut by 2 bases, the J end by 0 bases, with 11 bases between. The CDR3 DNA is TGTGCCAGCAGTGAATTGGCTTTCAGCTCTGGGGCCAACGTCCTGACTTTC. Amino acid sequence: CASSELAFSSGANVLTF.

V gene TRBV11-2 combines with J gene TRBJ1-2; TRBD1 is a possible D gene (5 bases). Germline CDR1 SGHAT, CDR2 FQNNGV. The CDR3 spans 14 residues. The germline V and J ends were trimmed by 0 bases and 11 bases, with 16 bases remaining between them. This CDR3 is CASSLDWGGWSYTF. The CDR3 coding sequence is TGTGCCAGCAGCTTAGACTGGGGGGGATGGTCGTACACCTTC.

The rearrangement uses TRBV5-1 and TRBJ1-2; 7 bases match TRBD1. The length of the CDR3 is 15 residues. Per the germline V gene, CDR1 is SGHRS and CDR2 is YFSETQ. V was clipped by 1 base and J by 1 base; unmatched bases: 4. The CDR3, as DNA: TGCGCCAGCAGCTTGTCCGGGACAGTTAACTATGGCTACACCTTC. Residues: CASSLSGTVNYGYTF.

The chain uses TRBV12-5 and TRBJ2-7; the match to TRBD1 covers 7 bases. The V and J ends lost 0 bases and 2 bases, in that order; junction bases with no gene match: 7. The CDR3 covers 16 residues. CDR1 and CDR2 from the germline V gene are LGHNT and FRNRAP. CDR3 DNA sequence: TGTGCTAGTGGTTTGGTAGTGGACAGGACCCCCTACGAGCAGTACTTC. Encoded protein: CASGLVVDRTPYEQYF.

V gene TRBV4-1 combines with J gene TRBJ1-2; D uncertain. There are 13 residues in the CDR3. The germline V gene encodes CDR1 MGHRA and CDR2 YSYEKL. Trimming took 0 bases from V and 8 from J, leaving 10 bases between them. The CDR3 coding sequence is TGCGCCAGCAGCCAAGAACTTACTCGGGGCTACACCTTC. Translating gives CASSQELTRGYTF.

J is TRBJ2-5 and V is TRBV7-2; D perhaps matches TRBD1 (6 bases). The CDR3 runs 14 residues. Germline values: CDR1 SGHTA, CDR2 FQGNSA. Trimming stripped 3 bases from V and 4 bases from J, with 12 bases between. The CDR3 DNA reads as TGTGCCAGCAGCTTGGCCAGGGGCACAGAGACCCAGTACTTC. Translation gives CASSLARGTETQYF. Full variable domain (rest looked up from reference TRBV7-2 and TRBJ2-5): GAGVSQSPSNKVTEKGKDVELRCDPISGHTALYWYRQSLGQGLEFLIYFQGNSAPDKSGLPSDRFSAERTGGSVSTLTIQRTQQEDSAVYLCASSLARGTETQYFGPGTRLLVL.

The chain employs TRBV7-6 and TRBJ2-1, with a weak D call TRBD1 (6 bases). Germline V CDR1 and CDR2: SGHVS, FNYEAQ. The V end lost 5 bases, the J end lost 5 bases, and 19 bases lay between the germline ends. The CDR3 runs 16 residues. The CDR3 DNA sequence: TGTGCCAGCAGCGCTCAACCGGGACAAAGACACAATGAGCAGTTCTTC. Its protein is CASSAQPGQRHNEQFF.